Listed here are 2 T cell receptor beta chains from one sample, sequenced in a study of blood T cell repertoires in COVID-19. Profiled with immunoSEQ multiplex PCR; TCRdb holds only in-frame clones, not every one. The sample lists approximately 260,000 clones, around four fifths occurring once. The sequenced sample was PBMCs or T cells enriched from blood (not recorded which). These receptors originate from a man aged 30 to 39 with acute COVID-19.

The genes are TRBV6-6 and TRBJ1-1, with D uncertain. This CDR3 has 10 residues. Trimming shortened V by 7 bases and J by 6 bases, and 6 bases separated the two germline ends. The germline gives CDR1 MNHNY, CDR2 SVGAGI (reference sequence). The CDR3 coding sequence is TGTGCCAGCACCGGTTCTGAAGCTTTCTTT. Its translation: CASTGSEAFF.

The V and J genes are TRBV6-5 and TRBJ1-6, with D tentatively TRBD1 (5 bases). Germline CDR1 is MNHEY and CDR2 is SVGAGI. The length of the CDR3 is 14 residues. Deletions cut 2 bases from V and 9 bases from J, with 11 bases between. This CDR3 reads CASSYGNRFSPLHF. The CDR3 nucleotides are TGTGCCAGCAGTTACGGAAACAGGTTTTCACCCCTCCACTTT.